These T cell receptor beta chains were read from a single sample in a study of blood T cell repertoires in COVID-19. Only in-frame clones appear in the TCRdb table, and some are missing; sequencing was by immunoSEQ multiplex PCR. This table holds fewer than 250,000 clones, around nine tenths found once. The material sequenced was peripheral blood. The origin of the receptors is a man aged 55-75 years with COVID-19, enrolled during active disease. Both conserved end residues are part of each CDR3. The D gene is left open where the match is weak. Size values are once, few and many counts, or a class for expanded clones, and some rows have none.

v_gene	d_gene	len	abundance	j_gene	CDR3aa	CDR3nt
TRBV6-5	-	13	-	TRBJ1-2	CASRPTGSYGYTF	TGTGCCAGCAGACCTACAGGATCCTATGGCTACACCTTC
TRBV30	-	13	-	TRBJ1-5	CAWSSNSNQPQHF	TGTGCCTGGAGTAGCAATAGCAATCAGCCCCAGCATTTT
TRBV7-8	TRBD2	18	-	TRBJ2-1	CASSLGGSGTSGYNEQFF	TGTGCCAGCAGCTTAGGGGGGTCCGGGACTAGCGGTTACAATGAGCAGTTCTTC
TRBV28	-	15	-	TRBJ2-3	CASSQQGSRADTQYF	TGTGCCAGCAGCCAACAGGGTTCAAGGGCAGATACGCAGTATTTT
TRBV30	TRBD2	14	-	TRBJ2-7	CAWSTGTSGREQYF	TGTGCCTGGAGTACCGGGACTAGCGGACGAGAGCAGTACTTC
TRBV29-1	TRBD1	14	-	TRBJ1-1	CSGLTGPQNTEAFF	TGCAGCGGTCTGACAGGGCCCCAAAACACTGAAGCTTTCTTT
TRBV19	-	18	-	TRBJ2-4	CASSRLAGANVAKNIQYF	TGTGCCAGTAGTCGACTTGCGGGGGCAAACGTAGCCAAAAACATTCAGTACTTC
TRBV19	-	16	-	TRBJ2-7	CASSPRAGDFYYEQYF	TGTGCCAGTAGTCCCCGCGCAGGCGATTTCTACTACGAGCAGTACTTC
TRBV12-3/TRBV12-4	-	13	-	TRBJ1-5	CASRAGKYQPQHF	TGTGCCAGCAGAGCAGGGAAGTATCAGCCCCAGCATTTT
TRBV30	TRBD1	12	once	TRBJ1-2	CAWSAGQATYTF	TGTGCCTGGAGTGCAGGACAGGCTACCTACACCTTC
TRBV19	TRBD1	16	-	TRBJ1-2	CASSYRHGQGGYGYTF	TGTGCCAGTAGCTATAGGCACGGACAGGGTGGATATGGCTACACCTTC
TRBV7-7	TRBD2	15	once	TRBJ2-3	CASSLGLGGTDTQYF	TGTGCTAGCAGCTTAGGATTGGGAGGGACAGATACGCAGTATTTT
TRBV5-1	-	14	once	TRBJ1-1	CASSSQGKNTEAFF	TGCGCCAGCAGCTCCCAGGGGAAGAACACTGAAGCTTTCTTT
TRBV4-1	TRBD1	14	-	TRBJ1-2	CASSQDRGQSGYTF	TGCGCCAGCAGCCAAGACAGGGGGCAAAGTGGCTACACCTTC
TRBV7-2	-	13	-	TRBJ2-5	CASSWGDLETQYF	TGTGCCAGCAGCTGGGGCGATTTGGAGACCCAGTACTTC
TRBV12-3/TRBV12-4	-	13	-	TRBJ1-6	CASRRLQYSPLHF	TGTGCCAGCAGGAGACTCCAATATTCACCCCTCCACTTT
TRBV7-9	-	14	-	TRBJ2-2	CASSSGVNTGELFF	TGTGCCAGCAGCTCGGGGGTGAACACCGGGGAGCTGTTTTTT
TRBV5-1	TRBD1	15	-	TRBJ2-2	CASGRDRVNTGELFF	TGCGCCAGCGGCCGGGACAGGGTAAACACCGGGGAGCTGTTTTTT
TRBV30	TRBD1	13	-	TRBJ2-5	CAWSLQGEETQYF	TGTGCCTGGAGTTTACAGGGGGAAGAGACCCAGTACTTC
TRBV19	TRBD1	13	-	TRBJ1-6	CASNDRGNSPLHF	TGTGCCAGTAACGACAGGGGGAATTCACCCCTCCACTTT
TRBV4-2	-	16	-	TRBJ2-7	CASSQDLSAGVYEQYF	TGTGCCAGCAGCCAAGATCTCTCGGCCGGAGTCTACGAGCAGTACTTC
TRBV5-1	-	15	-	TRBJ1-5	CASSLVPGTNQPQHF	TGCGCCAGCAGCTTGGTTCCGGGGACTAATCAGCCCCAGCATTTT
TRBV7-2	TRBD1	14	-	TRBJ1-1	CASRTQGMNTEAFF	TGTGCCAGCAGAACACAGGGGATGAACACTGAAGCTTTCTTT
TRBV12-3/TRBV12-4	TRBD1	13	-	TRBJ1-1	CASTRDRVLDAFF	TGTGCCAGCACCCGAGACAGGGTATTGGACGCTTTCTTT
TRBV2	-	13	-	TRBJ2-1	CASRSLARDEQFF	TGTGCCAGCAGGTCCCTAGCGAGGGATGAGCAGTTCTTC
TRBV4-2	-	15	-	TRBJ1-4	CASSQEGRANEKLFF	TGTGCCAGCAGCCAAGAAGGCAGGGCTAATGAAAAACTGTTTTTT
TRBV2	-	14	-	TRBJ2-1	CASLQGGSYNEQFF	TGTGCCTCCCTTCAGGGGGGCTCCTACAATGAGCAGTTCTTC
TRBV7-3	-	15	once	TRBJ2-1	CASSLRGDFYNEQFF	TGTGCCAGCAGCTTAAGGGGGGACTTCTACAATGAGCAGTTCTTC
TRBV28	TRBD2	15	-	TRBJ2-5	CASSLLAGAGETQYF	TGTGCCAGCAGTTTGCTGGCGGGAGCCGGAGAGACCCAGTACTTC
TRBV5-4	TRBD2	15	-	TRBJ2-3	CASSGLAGGIDTQYF	TGTGCCAGCAGCGGACTAGCGGGGGGTATCGATACGCAGTATTTT
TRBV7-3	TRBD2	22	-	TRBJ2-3	CASTRPPNIFDGLADYTDTQYF	TGTGCCAGCACCCGACCTCCAAACATTTTCGACGGGCTAGCGGATTACACAGATACGCAGTATTTT
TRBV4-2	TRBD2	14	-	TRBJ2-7	CASSQATSGYEQYF	TGTGCCAGCAGCCAAGCGACTAGCGGCTACGAGCAGTACTTC
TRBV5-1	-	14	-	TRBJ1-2	CASSLAGPSYGYTF	TGCGCCAGCAGCTTGGCAGGGCCTAGCTATGGCTACACCTTC
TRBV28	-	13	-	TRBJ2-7	CATGGWGAQEQYF	TGTGCCACAGGGGGTTGGGGGGCGCAAGAGCAGTACTTC
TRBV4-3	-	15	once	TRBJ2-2	CASSQGYLLTGELFF	TGCGCCAGCAGCCAAGGCTATCTACTCACCGGGGAGCTGTTTTTT
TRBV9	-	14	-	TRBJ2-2	CASSVRQVSGELFF	TGTGCCAGCAGCGTTAGACAGGTTTCCGGGGAGCTGTTTTTT
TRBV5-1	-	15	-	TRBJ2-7	CASSFPEGTPYEQYF	TGCGCCAGCAGCTTCCCCGAGGGCACTCCTTACGAGCAGTACTTC
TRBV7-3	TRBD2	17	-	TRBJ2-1	CASSLTPLSGSQNEQFF	TGTGCCAGCAGCTTAACCCCTCTTAGCGGGAGTCAGAATGAGCAGTTCTTC
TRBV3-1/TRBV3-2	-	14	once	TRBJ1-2	CASSQVSQVYGYTF	TGTGCCAGCAGCCAAGTATCGCAGGTCTATGGCTACACCTTC
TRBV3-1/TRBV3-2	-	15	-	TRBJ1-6	CASSQDSQGSSPLHF	TGTGCCAGCAGCCAAGATAGCCAGGGCAGTTCACCCCTCCACTTT
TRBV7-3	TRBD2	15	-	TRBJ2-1	CASSPSGAGRHEQFF	TGTGCCAGCAGCCCGAGCGGGGCCGGCCGTCATGAGCAGTTCTTC
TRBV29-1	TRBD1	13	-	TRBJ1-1	CSVPTGGNTEAFF	TGCAGCGTTCCGACAGGGGGGAACACTGAAGCTTTCTTT
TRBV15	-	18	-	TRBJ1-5	CATSRSTDRSLSHQPQHF	TGTGCCACCAGCAGATCGACAGATAGAAGTCTTAGCCATCAGCCCCAGCATTTT
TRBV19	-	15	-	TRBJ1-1	CASTLGVYSNTEAFF	TGTGCCAGTACCCTCGGGGTCTATTCGAACACTGAAGCTTTCTTT
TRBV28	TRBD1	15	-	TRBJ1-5	CASSSSGTGNQPQHF	TGTGCCAGCAGTTCGTCCGGGACAGGGAATCAGCCCCAGCATTTT
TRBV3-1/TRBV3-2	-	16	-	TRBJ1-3	CASSQDDRASGNTIYF	TGTGCCAGCAGCCAGGATGACAGAGCCTCTGGAAACACCATATATTTT
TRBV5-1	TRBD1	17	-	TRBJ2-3	CASSLAGGQGVADTQYF	TGCGCCAGCAGCTTGGCCGGAGGACAGGGGGTTGCAGATACGCAGTATTTT
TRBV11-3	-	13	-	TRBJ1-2	CASREGVNYGYTF	TGTGCCAGCAGGGAAGGGGTTAACTATGGCTACACCTTC
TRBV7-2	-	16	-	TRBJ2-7	CASSLVQGYGPYEQYF	TGTGCCAGCAGCTTAGTACAGGGTTACGGGCCCTACGAGCAGTACTTC
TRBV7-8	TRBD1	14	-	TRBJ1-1	CASSSLRIQGATLF	TGTGCCAGCAGCTCACTCAGAATACAGGGGGCGACTTTATTT
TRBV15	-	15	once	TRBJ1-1	CATSSYFTGYTEAFF	TGTGCCACCAGCAGTTACTTTACAGGGTACACTGAAGCTTTCTTT
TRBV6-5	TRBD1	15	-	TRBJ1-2	CASTTGTGGAYGYTF	TGTGCCAGCACCACCGGGACAGGGGGCGCCTATGGCTACACCTTC
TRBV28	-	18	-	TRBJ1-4	CASSPGDIVGTRVGKLFF	TGTGCCAGCAGTCCAGGGGACATAGTTGGTACCCGAGTCGGAAAACTGTTTTTT